The 30 T cell receptor beta chains given below trace back to one sample, sequenced in a study of cytotoxic CD8 clonotypes in ibrutinib-treated CLL (dated by TCRdb to about 2021). Libraries came from the immunoSEQ multiplex PCR assay. In TCRdb, the immuneACCESS table is reduced to in-frame sequences with V and J assigned. These tables do not hold every clone; where another copy was compared, an unresolved V gene accounts for under half, and the others remain unexplained. Present in this sample are about 200,000 clones, about four fifths of which were seen just once. 9.5% to 12% of the sample is held by the ten biggest clonotypes. The intended sense of this specimen's time point label: approximately eleven months on ibrutinib. The sequencing here drew on PBMCs, taken after 12 months of ibrutinib treatment. Source of these receptors: a human donor with chronic lymphocytic leukemia.

The sample holds many counts of this clone. The chain recombines TRBV19 with TRBJ1-4, with D uncertain. The CDR3 contains 16 residues. Germline loops: CDR1 LNHDA, CDR2 SQIVND (reference sequence). Deletions cut 6 bases from V and 5 bases from J, with 19 bases between. The DNA for the CDR3 is TGTGCCAGTAGCCTCTATACGGCGGTTAACAATGAAAAACTGTTTTTT. Its protein is CASSLYTAVNNEKLFF.

J is TRBJ2-7 and V is TRBV28; 9 positions agree with TRBD1. The V gene end was trimmed by 3 bases and the J gene end by 3 bases; junction bases not matched to a gene: 3. This CDR3 is 14 amino acids long. Germline V gene sequence: CDR1 MDHEN, CDR2 SYDVKM. The CDR3 here is CASSFADRGYEQYF. CDR3 in DNA: TGTGCCAGCAGTTTTGCGGACAGGGGCTACGAGCAGTACTTC. The full variable domain, its missing parts supplied by reference TRBV28 and TRBJ2-7, is DVKVTQSSRYLVKRTGEKVFLECVQDMDHENMFWYRQDPGLGLRLIYFSYDVKMKEKGDIPEGYSVSREKKERFSLILESASTNQTSMYLCASSFADRGYEQYFGPGTRLTVT.

The rearrangement joins TRBV27 to TRBJ2-5; 9 bases align to TRBD1. Germline V CDR1 and CDR2: MNHEY, SMNVEV (reference sequence). V lost 4 bases to trimming and J lost 5 bases; unmatched junction nucleotides: 8. The CDR3 has 15 amino acids. CDR3 DNA: TGTGCCAGCAGTTCCGCCGGGACAGGGAGGGAGACCCAGTACTTC. It specifies CASSSAGTGRETQYF.

This clone was counted only a few times. The CDR3 DNA reads as TGTGCTAGTGGCTTATACCAGACAGGACTAGCGGGAGGCAATGAGCAGTTCTTC. Translating gives CASGLYQTGLAGGNEQFF. V usage is TRBV12-5 and J usage is TRBJ2-1, with 14 positions matching TRBD2. Germline values: CDR1 LGHNT, CDR2 FRNRAP. V gave up 6 bases and J gave up 6 bases; unmatched junction bases: 13. The CDR3 contains 18 residues.

The chain employs TRBV7-9 and TRBJ2-3; no clear D gene. The germline gives CDR1 SEHNR, CDR2 FQNEAQ (reference sequence). The CDR3 runs 12 residues. The V gene lost 2 bases and the J gene lost 6 bases, with 6 bases spanning the gap. CDR3 loop: CASSLSGDTQYF. In DNA form, the CDR3 reads TGTGCCAGCAGCTTATCCGGGGATACGCAGTATTTT.

There are a few counts of this clone. V is TRBV25-1 and J is TRBJ1-1; the match to TRBD1 covers 9 bases. There are 15 residues in the CDR3. Trimming removed 2 bases from V and 6 bases from J; junction bases left unmatched: 7. The germline gives CDR1 MGHDK, CDR2 SYGVNS. DNA of the CDR3: TGTGCCAGCAGTGAAGAAAACAGGGGGCGTCCTGAAGCTTTCTTT. This translates into CASSEENRGRPEAFF. Drawing the rest from reference TRBV25-1 and TRBJ1-1, the complete variable domain is EADIYQTPRYLVIGTGKKITLECSQTMGHDKMYWYQQDPGMELHLIHYSYGVNSTEKGDLSSESTVSRIRTEHFPLTLESARPSHTSQYLCASSEENRGRPEAFFGQGTRLTVV.

This chain joins TRBV20-1 and TRBJ2-3; D is uncertain. CDR3 length: 11 residues. V dropped 5 bases and J dropped 5 bases, with 8 bases sitting between them. Germline-derived CDR1 and CDR2 are DFQATT and SNEGSKA (reference sequence). The CDR3 DNA reads as TGCAGTGCTTTAGTGGGAGATACGCAGTATTTT. As protein: CSALVGDTQYF.

The CDR3, as DNA: TGTGCCAGCAGTTTTTCCCCCTCTACTGGGGAGCTGTTTTTT. This codes for CASSFSPSTGELFF. This sequence joins TRBV6-5 and TRBJ2-2; D not certain. Trimming took off 4 bases at V and 8 bases at J, with 14 bases between the two ends. The CDR3 contains 14 residues. Per germline, CDR1 MNHEY and CDR2 SVGAGI.

V is TRBV28 and J is TRBJ1-1, with a weak D call TRBD1 (5 bases). CDR1 is MDHEN, CDR2 SYDVKM, per germline. Trimming took 3 bases from V and 4 from J, leaving 9 bases between them. The CDR3 spans 13 residues. The CDR3 DNA reads as TGTGCCAGCAGTTTCGGGGGAAGCACTGAAGCTTTCTTT. It yields the protein CASSFGGSTEAFF.

The chain has TRBV6-1 and TRBJ2-7; D is unclear. V was clipped by 3 bases and J by 5 bases, with 5 bases between them. CDR3 length equals 11 residues. CDR1 is MNHNS, CDR2 SASEGT, per germline. The CDR3 reads CASSDWNEQYF. CDR3 coding DNA: TGTGCCAGCAGTGATTGGAACGAGCAGTACTTC.

The V call is TRBV5-4, the J call TRBJ1-2; 7 bases line up with TRBD1. Germline V CDR1 and CDR2: SGHNT, YYREEE (reference sequence). This CDR3 region has 14 residues. With 2 bases clipped from V and 5 bases from J, the junction kept 6 bases outside the gene matches. CDR3 sequence reads: CASSFGRGEYGYTF. For the CDR3, the DNA is TGTGCCAGCAGCTTTGGCAGGGGGGAGTATGGCTACACCTTC. Looking up the rest from reference TRBV5-4 and TRBJ1-2 gives the full variable domain: ETGVTQSPTHLIKTRGQQVTLRCSSQSGHNTVSWYQQALGQGPQFIFQYYREEENGRGNFPPRFSGLQFPNYSSELNVNALELDDSALYLCASSFGRGEYGYTFGSGTRLTVV.

The V gene is TRBV29-1, the J gene TRBJ1-2; tentatively, D is TRBD1 (5 bases). CDR1 and CDR2 from the germline V gene are SQVTM and ANQGSEA. This CDR3 is 14 amino acids long. The ends were cut back, 4 bases at V and 2 bases at J, with 14 bases in the middle. CDR3 sequence reads: CSVVGRVGNYGYTF. CDR3 bases: TGCAGCGTTGTGGGCAGGGTAGGGAACTATGGCTACACCTTC.

The rearrangement uses TRBV18 and TRBJ2-3, with D uncertain. The CDR3 totals 14 residues. V shed 3 bases and J shed 6 bases, with 13 bases lying between them. CDR1 is KGHSH, CDR2 LQKENI, per germline. The CDR3 DNA follows: TGTGCCAGCTCACCGGAAGGACGATCCGATACGCAGTATTTT. This codes for CASSPEGRSDTQYF.

In this sample, this clone turned up a few times. The chain uses TRBV25-1 and TRBJ2-5; tentatively, D is TRBD1 (6 bases). CDR1 is MGHDK and CDR2 is SYGVNS in the germline V gene. Trimming cost V 10 bases and J 1 base, with 10 bases left between them. The CDR3 loop spans 12 amino acids. This chain's CDR3 is CATGQIQETQYF. Here the CDR3 DNA reads TGTGCCACCGGACAGATCCAAGAGACCCAGTACTTC.

The chain uses TRBV6-1 and TRBJ1-5, with D uncertain. Germline CDR1 reads MNHNS; CDR2 reads SASEGT. The germline V and J ends were trimmed by 4 bases and 6 bases, with 10 bases remaining between them. There are 13 residues in the CDR3. The CDR3 DNA sequence: TGTGCCAGCAGTGCAATGGACGGTCAGCCCCAGCATTTT. Translating gives CASSAMDGQPQHF.

V gene TRBV19 combines with J gene TRBJ1-5; D gene unclear. V lost 1 base, J lost 3 bases, and 4 bases lay in between. This CDR3 has 13 residues. Germline values: CDR1 LNHDA, CDR2 SQIVND (reference sequence). CDR3 loop: CASSIALNQPQHF. DNA for the CDR3: TGTGCCAGTAGTATAGCCCTCAATCAGCCCCAGCATTTT.

The chain couples TRBV9 to TRBJ2-1; TRBD2 agrees at 9 bases. V lost 4 bases to trimming and J lost 4 bases; unmatched junction nucleotides: 9. In germline, CDR1 is SGDLS, CDR2 YYNGEE. The CDR3 is 16 residues long. The CDR3 DNA sequence: TGTGCCAGCAGCCCCCGGACTAGCGAGGGATACAATGAGCAGTTCTTC. Residues: CASSPRTSEGYNEQFF.

This CDR3 is CAISEPTKNTEAFF. The CDR3 nucleotides read TGTGCCATCAGTGAGCCGACCAAGAACACTGAAGCTTTCTTT. This chain links TRBV10-3 with TRBJ1-1, with D uncertain. Germline V gene sequence: CDR1 ENHRY, CDR2 SYGVKD. This CDR3 is built from 14 residues. Deletions cut 2 bases from V and 1 base from J, with 8 bases between.

This clone was counted a few times. This sequence joins TRBV19 and TRBJ1-2; maybe TRBD1 (5 bases). The length of the CDR3 is 13 residues. Germline CDR1 LNHDA, CDR2 SQIVND (reference sequence). Trimming stripped 9 bases from V and 6 bases from J, with 17 bases between. The CDR3 reads CASAPGRSDGYTF. The CDR3 DNA reads as TGTGCCAGCGCCCCGGGACGCTCGGATGGCTACACCTTC.

This rearrangement joins TRBV6-5 to TRBJ1-1, with a possible D match to TRBD1 (6 bases). V lost 6 bases to trimming and J lost 6 bases, with 14 bases between them. The CDR3 is made up of 13 amino acids. CDR1 and CDR2 (germline): MNHEY, SVGAGI. In DNA form, the CDR3 reads TGTGCCAGCAGGTTCTTGGGGGCCCCTGAAGCTTTCTTT. Protein sequence: CASRFLGAPEAFF.

The chain has TRBV5-1 and TRBJ2-7; a weak D match, TRBD2 (5 bases). V lost 4 bases and J 3 bases, leaving 17 bases between the germline ends. CDR3 length: 15 amino acids. The germline CDR1 and CDR2 sequences are SGHRS and YFSETQ. CDR3 in DNA: TGCGCCAGCAGCCGGGGTGGGGATGCCTTCTACGAGCAGTACTTC. Amino acids: CASSRGGDAFYEQYF.

A few counts support this clone. The chain has TRBV7-3 and TRBJ2-2, with D possibly being TRBD1 (6 bases). Per germline, CDR1 SGHTA and CDR2 FQGTGA. Deletions cut 8 bases from V and 6 bases from J, with 10 bases between. This CDR3 spans 12 amino acids. The CDR3 here is CASGTPSGELFF. The CDR3 DNA sequence: TGTGCCAGCGGGACACCGTCCGGGGAGCTGTTTTTT.

This chain's CDR3 is CASSSGTGLTAGELFF. The CDR3 DNA reads TGCGCCAGCAGCTCCGGGACAGGGCTCACCGCCGGGGAGCTGTTTTTT. The chain has TRBV5-1 and TRBJ2-2; 9 bases align to TRBD1. The CDR3 is 16 amino acids. The germline CDR1 and CDR2 sequences are SGHRS and YFSETQ. V lost 3 bases to trimming and J lost 6 bases; unmatched junction nucleotides: 9.

This chain connects TRBV9 to TRBJ2-7; 10 nucleotides align to TRBD2. Germline CDR1 reads SGDLS; CDR2 reads YYNGEE. The CDR3 is 15 residues long. Trimming at V came to 4 bases and at J to 0 bases, leaving 4 bases not matched to a gene. The CDR3 DNA reads TGTGCCAGCAGCACTGGGACTAGCGCCTCCTACGAGCAGTACTTC. Translating it yields CASSTGTSASYEQYF.

Worth noting for this clone: This specimen includes other DNA sequences encoding the same CDR3. The chain joins TRBV28 to TRBJ1-1, with D hard to call. Germline V CDR1 and CDR2: MDHEN, SYDVKM. This CDR3 contains 12 residues. Trimming cost V 6 bases and J 2 bases, with 7 bases left between them. The CDR3 DNA follows: TGTGCCAGCAGCCGGAGAAACACTGAAGCTTTCTTT. Translation gives CASSRRNTEAFF.

J is TRBJ2-1 and V is TRBV27; 9 bases are a match to TRBD2. CDR3 length equals 14 residues. Germline V CDR1 and CDR2: MNHEY, SMNVEV (reference sequence). J lost 7 bases, V lost 8 bases, and 9 bases had no gene match. This CDR3 is CASSLAGVVNEQFF. The CDR3 DNA is TGTGCCAGCTCATTAGCGGGAGTTGTGAATGAGCAGTTCTTC.

The rearrangement links TRBV5-1 to TRBJ2-3; 15 bases map to TRBD2. Germline CDR1 SGHRS, CDR2 YFSETQ. Trimming removed 3 bases from V and 6 bases from J; junction bases left unmatched: 2. The length of the CDR3 is 15 residues. CDR3 sequence: CASSSGTSGGDTQYF. Written as DNA, the CDR3 is TGCGCCAGCAGCTCTGGGACTAGCGGGGGGGATACGCAGTATTTT.

The genes are TRBV6-5 and TRBJ1-1, with D unclear. Germline CDR1 is MNHEY and CDR2 is SVGAGI. This CDR3 is 16 amino acids long. The V end was cut by 4 bases, the J end by 0 bases, with 15 bases between. The DNA for the CDR3 is TGTGCCAGCAGTTCCCTTGCAGGCCCCATGAACACTGAAGCTTTCTTT. Amino acid sequence: CASSSLAGPMNTEAFF.

The chain employs TRBV11-3 and TRBJ1-1; D is undetermined. Per the germline V gene, CDR1 is SGHNT and CDR2 is YENEEA. There are 13 residues in the CDR3. Trimming shortened V by 4 bases and J by 0 bases, and 6 bases separated the two germline ends. The CDR3 spells CASSSQMNTEAFF. CDR3 in DNA: TGTGCCAGCAGCTCACAAATGAACACTGAAGCTTTCTTT.

The gene calls are TRBV30 and TRBJ2-3; 9 bases are shared with TRBD2. Germline CDR1 is GTSNPN and CDR2 is SVGIG (reference sequence). V lost 3 bases, J lost 4 bases, and 8 bases stayed unmatched. The CDR3 consists of 15 residues. The CDR3 coding sequence is TGTGCCTGGAGCCCGCGGGGGGGCGTGGCAGATACGCAGTATTTT. Translated, it gives CAWSPRGGVADTQYF.